This paragraph reports one T cell receptor beta chain. This specimen belongs to a study of CD8 T cells in Susac syndrome. Random hexamers were used to reverse transcribe an amount of about 0.45 to 1 ug RNA. The CDR3 of TCR beta was amplified by immunoSEQ multiplex PCR across 54 Vbeta and 13 Jbeta. From the immunoSEQ multiplex PCR reads, TCRdb called clonotypes with MiXCR, one entry per CDR3 protein. The table records just over 150,000 distinct CDR3 sequences, around 96% of them present only once. The germline V gene has CDR1 SGHDN and CDR2 FVKESK. The V gene lost 4 bases and the J gene lost 8 bases, with 20 bases spanning the gap. This CDR3 spans 15 amino acids.

Input material: CD8+ T cells from PBMCs. This TCR came from a human donor with multiple sclerosis. This chain uses TRBV14 with TRBJ1-2; weak D call: TRBD1 (6 bases). CDR3 protein: CASSPFLTGYEGYTF. Written as DNA, the CDR3 is TGTGCCAGCAGCCCATTTCTGACAGGCTATGAAGGCTACACCTTC.